The 2 T cell receptor beta chains reported below all come from one sample, sequenced in a study of early T cells in non-severe SARS-CoV-2 infection. TCRdb re-derived calls from the 5' RACE reads in MiXCR, one entry per CDR3 protein. The table includes around 28,000 distinct CDR3 sequences, around 5% detected once. Sequencing input: whole blood. The receptors derive from an adult who was a healthcare worker with PCR-confirmed SARS-CoV-2 infection or an uninfected control (not recorded which).

This clonotype was observed many times. This rearrangement joins TRBV29-1 to TRBJ1-1; D is ambiguous. CDR1 SQVTM and CDR2 ANQGSEA come from the germline V gene. This CDR3 is built from 11 residues. V lost 3 bases to trimming and J lost 8 bases, with 10 bases between them. The CDR3, as DNA: TGCAGCGTTGACGACGGATACGAAGCTTTCTTT. It translates to CSVDDGYEAFF.

In its sample, this clonotype was seen a few times. V usage is TRBV7-9 and J usage is TRBJ2-2, with a weak D call TRBD2 (6 bases). CDR1 is SEHNR, CDR2 FQNEAQ, per germline (reference sequence). The CDR3 extends over 13 amino acids. V lost 5 bases, J lost 5 bases, and 9 bases lay in between. The CDR3 DNA sequence: TGTGCCAGCAGCAAAGGGAGGACCGGGGAGCTGTTTTTT. It is translated as CASSKGRTGELFF.